The 20 T cell receptor beta chains below were found in one sample sequenced in a study of blood T cell repertoires in COVID-19. Only in-frame clones appear in the TCRdb table, and some are missing; sequencing was by immunoSEQ multiplex PCR. The sample holds about 330,000 clones, approximately 88% seen once. Sample: peripheral blood. The source is a young man who had recovered from COVID-19.

This chain joins TRBV9 and TRBJ2-7; unclear D gene. V gave up 0 bases and J gave up 3 bases, with 10 bases separating them. This CDR3 comprises 14 residues. Germline CDR1 SGDLS, CDR2 YYNGEE. CDR3 residues: CASSVGGSNYEQYF. CDR3 DNA: TGTGCCAGCAGCGTAGGCGGTTCGAACTACGAGCAGTACTTC.

This clone appeared a few times. The J gene is TRBJ2-2, the V gene TRBV15; 11 bases are shared with TRBD2. The ends lost 5 bases at V and 7 bases at J; junction bases unmatched: 9. The germline gives CDR1 LNHNV, CDR2 YYDKDF (reference sequence). The CDR3 is 16 residues long. CDR3: CATSPRASGRYGELFF. CDR3 DNA sequence: TGTGCCACCAGCCCCCGTGCTAGCGGGAGGTACGGGGAGCTGTTTTTT.

This chain connects TRBV6-5 to TRBJ2-3; 9 positions match TRBD2. V lost 2 bases to trimming and J lost 7 bases; unmatched junction nucleotides: 4. In germline, CDR1 is MNHEY, CDR2 SVGAGI. This CDR3 contains 14 residues. CDR3 in DNA: TGTGCCAGCAGTTACGGGGCGGGAGGGAATACGCAGTATTTT. Translated, it gives CASSYGAGGNTQYF.

The V call is TRBV7-2, the J call TRBJ1-1; the D is unclear. Germline assignment: CDR1 SGHTA and CDR2 FQGNSA. The CDR3 length is 15 residues. V was shortened by 5 bases and J by 6 bases, with 19 bases between the two germline ends. CDR3 DNA sequence: TGTGCCAGCAGCGATGGTCCCCTCGGTAACCCTGAAGCTTTCTTT. It codes for CASSDGPLGNPEAFF.

CDR3 protein: CSVEDQGAREKLFF. CDR3 nucleotide sequence: TGCAGCGTTGAAGACCAGGGGGCGCGAGAAAAACTGTTTTTT. The chain couples TRBV29-1 to TRBJ1-4; 8 nucleotides agree with TRBD1. V dropped 0 bases and J dropped 8; count of bases not matched to a gene: 5. Germline V gives CDR1 SQVTM, CDR2 ANQGSEA. The CDR3 runs to 14 residues.

As concerns this clone: This sample includes further DNA sequences coding for the same CDR3. The chain recombines TRBV4-2 with TRBJ2-7, with D possibly matching TRBD1 (5 bases). Per the germline V gene, CDR1 is LGHNA and CDR2 is YNFKEQ. The CDR3 runs to 14 residues. Trimming pared 0 bases from V and 2 bases from J, leaving 8 bases between. CDR3 DNA sequence: TGTGCCAGCAGCCAAGAAGACAGCCCCTACGAGCAGTACTTC. Translation: CASSQEDSPYEQYF.

This clone was recorded only once. The CDR3 DNA sequence: TGTGCCACCAGGACGGGGGTAGGATCGACAGATACGCAGTATTTT. This translates into CATRTGVGSTDTQYF. V usage is TRBV15 and J usage is TRBJ2-3, with D possibly being TRBD2 (6 bases). The CDR3 is 15 amino acids. The V and J ends lost 6 bases and 3 bases respectively, with 16 bases between them. CDR1 is LNHNV, CDR2 YYDKDF, per germline (reference sequence).

This clone appeared a few times. The chain carries TRBV3-1 (or the pseudogene TRBV3-2) and TRBJ1-6; 7 nucleotides line up with TRBD1. The CDR3 has 17 residues. After removal of 1 base from V and 6 bases from J, the junction contained 9 bases not matched to a gene. The germline CDR1 and CDR2 sequences are LGHDT and YNNKEL (reference sequence). CDR3 sequence reads: CASSQASPTGRNSPLHF. DNA of the CDR3: TGTGCCAGCAGCCAAGCCTCCCCGACAGGGCGTAATTCACCCCTCCACTTT.

J is TRBJ2-4 and V is TRBV6-5, with TRBD2 identical over 7 bases. The CDR3 consists of 15 residues. Germline V gene lookup returns CDR1 MNHEY and CDR2 SVGAGI. V trimming: 0 bases; J trimming: 1 base; junction bases outside the gene matches: 0. CDR3 nucleotides: TGTGCCAGCAGTTACTCGGGGGGGGCCAAAAACATTCAGTACTTC. Translation gives CASSYSGGAKNIQYF.

The chain has TRBV6-2 or TRBV6-3 and TRBJ1-5; D not resolved. With 0 bases removed from V and 1 base from J, the gap between germline ends came to 10 bases. The CDR3 length is 16 residues. Germline V gene data show CDR1 as MNHEY and CDR2 as SVGEGT. The CDR3 is CASSYSNSQSNQPQHF. CDR3 DNA: TGTGCCAGCAGTTACTCGAATTCTCAGAGCAATCAGCCCCAGCATTTT.

The rearrangement links TRBV30 to TRBJ1-1; no firm D call. Germline values: CDR1 GTSNPN, CDR2 SVGIG (reference sequence). The CDR3 runs 11 residues. The ends were cut back, 1 base at V and 11 bases at J, with 11 bases in the middle. The CDR3 protein is CAWSGGGRAFF. CDR3 nucleotide sequence: TGTGCCTGGAGTGGGGGTGGGAGGGCTTTCTTT.

This clone came up a few times. In DNA form, the CDR3 reads TGTGCCAGCCGGGGGGAAAAACTGTTTTTT. Amino acids: CASRGEKLFF. This chain links TRBV6-4 with TRBJ1-4; D might be TRBD1 (5 bases). Germline V gene data show CDR1 as MRHNA and CDR2 as SNTAGT. The CDR3 is 10 amino acids. V lost 8 bases to trimming and J lost 8 bases, with 6 bases between them.

The J gene is TRBJ2-5, the V gene TRBV15; no firm D call. The CDR3 is made up of 14 amino acids. Trimming pared 2 bases from V and 5 bases from J, leaving 12 bases between. CDR1 and CDR2 (germline): LNHNV, YYDKDF (reference sequence). The CDR3 DNA reads TGTGCCACCAGCAGAATTGCGGTGTTGGAGACCCAGTACTTC. Translated: CATSRIAVLETQYF.

Only one count was recorded for this clone. This chain links TRBV6-5 with TRBJ1-3; D not resolved. The CDR3 covers 16 residues. V was pared by 0 bases and J by 0 bases, with 9 bases between. The germline gives CDR1 MNHEY, CDR2 SVGAGI. The CDR3 spells CASSYSRVLSGNTIYF. CDR3 DNA sequence: TGTGCCAGCAGTTACTCGAGGGTTCTCTCTGGAAACACCATATATTTT.

V and J are TRBV18 and TRBJ2-1; TRBD2 matches at 13 bases. Germline V lookup: CDR1 KGHSH, CDR2 LQKENI. V gave up 0 bases and J gave up 6 bases; unmatched junction bases: 11. CDR3 length: 19 residues. CDR3 coding DNA: TGTGCCAGCTCACCACCCACCGGGTTCAGGACTAGCGGGAGCAATGAGCAGTTCTTC. It translates to CASSPPTGFRTSGSNEQFF.

V usage is TRBV9 and J usage is TRBJ2-1, with TRBD2 identical over 11 bases. Germline values: CDR1 SGDLS, CDR2 YYNGEE. With V trimmed by 4 bases and J by 4 bases, 7 bases remained unmatched. This CDR3 has 16 amino acids. The CDR3 loop reads CASSTTTSGDYNEQFF. The CDR3, as DNA: TGTGCCAGCAGCACTACGACTAGCGGGGATTACAATGAGCAGTTCTTC.

This clone was detected only a few times. The rearrangement links TRBV10-2 to TRBJ2-2; the match to TRBD1 covers 8 bases. With V trimmed by 6 bases and J by 1 base, 1 base remained unmatched. CDR3 length: 14 residues. Germline V gene sequence: CDR1 WSHSY, CDR2 SAAADI. The CDR3 reads CASRGTGNTGELFF. CDR3 sequence (DNA): TGCGCCAGCAGGGGGACAGGGAACACCGGGGAGCTGTTTTTT.

The V and J genes are TRBV5-4 and TRBJ1-6; possibly TRBD1 for D (5 bases). CDR1 and CDR2 (germline): SGHNT, YYREEE (reference sequence). The CDR3 has 14 amino acids. V was clipped by 2 bases and J by 7 bases, with 10 bases between them. The CDR3 bases are TGTGCCAGCAGCTTTGAGACAGAGAATTCACCCCTCCACTTT. Protein: CASSFETENSPLHF.

The chain has TRBV10-3 and TRBJ1-2; D gene uncertain. This CDR3 is 16 amino acids long. Trimming cost V 0 bases and J 6 bases, with 17 bases left between them. CDR1 and CDR2 from the germline V gene are ENHRY and SYGVKD. The CDR3 DNA reads as TGTGCCATCAGTGAGTCGTGGGAGGGTATTAAGAATGGCTACACCTTC. It is translated as CAISESWEGIKNGYTF.

This chain joins TRBV5-4 and TRBJ1-2; maybe TRBD1 (6 bases). There are 14 residues in the CDR3. V was shortened by 2 bases and J by 5 bases, with 13 bases between the two germline ends. Germline CDR1 reads SGHNT; CDR2 reads YYREEE (reference sequence). CDR3 bases: TGTGCCAGCAGCTTACGGGACACGACGTATGGCTACACCTTC. Its protein product is CASSLRDTTYGYTF. The full variable domain, in which reference TRBV5-4 and TRBJ1-2 provide the parts outside the CDR3, is ETGVTQSPTHLIKTRGQQVTLRCSSQSGHNTVSWYQQALGQGPQFIFQYYREEENGRGNFPPRFSGLQFPNYSSELNVNALELDDSALYLCASSLRDTTYGYTFGSGTRLTVV.